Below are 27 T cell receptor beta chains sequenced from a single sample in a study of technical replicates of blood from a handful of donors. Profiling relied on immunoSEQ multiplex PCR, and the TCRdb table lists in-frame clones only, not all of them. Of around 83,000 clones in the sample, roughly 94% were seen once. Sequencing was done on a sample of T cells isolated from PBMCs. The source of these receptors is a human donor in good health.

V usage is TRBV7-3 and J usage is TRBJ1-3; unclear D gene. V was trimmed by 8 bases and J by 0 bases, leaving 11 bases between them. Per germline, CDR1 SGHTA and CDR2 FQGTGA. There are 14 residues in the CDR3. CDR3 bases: TGTGCCAGCGGCCCAAGCGGCTCTGGAAACACCATATATTTT. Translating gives CASGPSGSGNTIYF.

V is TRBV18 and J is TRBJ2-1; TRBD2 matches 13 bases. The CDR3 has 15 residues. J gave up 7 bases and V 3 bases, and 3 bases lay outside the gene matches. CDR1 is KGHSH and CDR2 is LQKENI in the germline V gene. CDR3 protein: CASSPGLAGFNEQFF. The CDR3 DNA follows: TGTGCCAGCTCACCGGGACTAGCGGGGTTTAATGAGCAGTTCTTC.

CDR3 in DNA: TGTGCCAGCAGCTCCAGAATACTTGACATCTTTCAGCCCCAGCATTTT. Translation gives CASSSRILDIFQPQHF. The chain combines TRBV7-8 with TRBJ1-5, with D hard to call. In germline, CDR1 is SGHVS, CDR2 FQNEAQ. V was pared by 4 bases and J by 6 bases, with 19 bases between. This CDR3 region has 16 residues. Looking up the rest from reference TRBV7-8 and TRBJ1-5 gives the full variable domain: GAGVSQSPRYKVAKRGQDVALRCDPISGHVSLFWYQQALGQGPEFLTYFQNEAQLDKSGLPSDRFFAERPEGSVSTLKIQRTQQEDSAVYLCASSSRILDIFQPQHFGDGTRLSIL.

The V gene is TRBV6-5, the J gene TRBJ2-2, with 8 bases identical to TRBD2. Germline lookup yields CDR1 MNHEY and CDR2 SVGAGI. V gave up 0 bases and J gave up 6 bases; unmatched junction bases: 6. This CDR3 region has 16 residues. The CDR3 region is CASSYSSGGPPGELFF. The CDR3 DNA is TGTGCCAGCAGTTACTCATCGGGAGGGCCACCCGGGGAGCTGTTTTTT.

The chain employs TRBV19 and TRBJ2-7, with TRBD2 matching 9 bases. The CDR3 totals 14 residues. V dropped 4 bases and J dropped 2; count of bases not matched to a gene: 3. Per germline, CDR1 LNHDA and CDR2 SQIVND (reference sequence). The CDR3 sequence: CASSKAGGPYEQYF. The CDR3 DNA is TGTGCCAGTAGTAAGGCGGGAGGGCCCTACGAGCAGTACTTC.

The CDR3 loop is CASSLDVRSVEAFF. Written as DNA, the CDR3 is TGTGCCAGCAGCTTAGATGTCAGATCTGTTGAAGCTTTCTTT. The V gene is TRBV11-2, the J gene TRBJ1-1, with unresolved D. V dropped 0 bases and J dropped 7 bases, with 12 bases sitting between them. Germline CDR1 is SGHAT and CDR2 is FQNNGV. The CDR3 loop spans 14 amino acids.

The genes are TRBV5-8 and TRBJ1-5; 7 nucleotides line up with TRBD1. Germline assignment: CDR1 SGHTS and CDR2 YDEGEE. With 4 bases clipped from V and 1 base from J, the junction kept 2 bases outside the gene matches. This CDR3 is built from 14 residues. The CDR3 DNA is TGTGCCAGCAGCAGGGGGCAGAGCAATCAGCCCCAGCATTTT. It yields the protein CASSRGQSNQPQHF.

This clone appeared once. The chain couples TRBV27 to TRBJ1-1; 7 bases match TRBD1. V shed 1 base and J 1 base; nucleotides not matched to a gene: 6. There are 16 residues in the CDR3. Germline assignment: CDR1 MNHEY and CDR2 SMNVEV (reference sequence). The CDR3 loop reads CASSLWTGASNTEAFF. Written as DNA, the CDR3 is TGTGCCAGCAGTTTATGGACAGGAGCTTCGAACACTGAAGCTTTCTTT.

The chain's CDR3 is CASSFRQGNGYTF. CDR3 nucleotide sequence: TGTGCCAGCAGCTTCAGACAGGGGAATGGCTACACCTTC. J is TRBJ1-2 and V is TRBV5-6; 8 bases line up with TRBD1. The CDR3 is made up of 13 amino acids. Germline lookup yields CDR1 SGHDT and CDR2 YYEEEE. Losses at the gene ends were 2 bases for V and 6 bases for J; bases not matched to a gene: 3.

CDR3 sequence reads: CAWSVSVNYGYTF. CDR3 sequence (DNA): TGTGCCTGGAGTGTGTCTGTAAACTATGGCTACACCTTC. This chain uses TRBV30 with TRBJ1-2; no definite D call. The CDR3 sequence is 13 residues long. CDR1 GTSNPN and CDR2 SVGIG come from the germline V gene (reference sequence). The germline V and J ends were trimmed by 0 bases and 2 bases, with 7 bases remaining between them.

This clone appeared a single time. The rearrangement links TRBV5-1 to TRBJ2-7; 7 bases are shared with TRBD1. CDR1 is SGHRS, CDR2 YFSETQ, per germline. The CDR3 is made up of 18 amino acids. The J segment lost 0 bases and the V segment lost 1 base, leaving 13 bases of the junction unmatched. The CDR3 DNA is TGCGCCAGCAGCTTGACACTAACCGACAGGGATCTCTCCTACGAGCAGTACTTC. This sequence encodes CASSLTLTDRDLSYEQYF. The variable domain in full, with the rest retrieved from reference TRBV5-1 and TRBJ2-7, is KAGVTQTPRYLIKTRGQQVTLSCSPISGHRSVSWYQQTPGQGLQFLFEYFSETQRNKGNFPGRFSGRQFSNSRSEMNVSTLELGDSALYLCASSLTLTDRDLSYEQYFGPGTRLTVT.

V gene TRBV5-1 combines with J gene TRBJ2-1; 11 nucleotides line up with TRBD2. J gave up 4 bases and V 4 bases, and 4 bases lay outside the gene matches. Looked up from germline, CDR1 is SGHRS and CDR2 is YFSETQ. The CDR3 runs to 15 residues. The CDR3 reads CASSRTSGSYNEQFF. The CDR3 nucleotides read TGCGCCAGCAGCAGGACTAGCGGGTCATACAATGAGCAGTTCTTC.

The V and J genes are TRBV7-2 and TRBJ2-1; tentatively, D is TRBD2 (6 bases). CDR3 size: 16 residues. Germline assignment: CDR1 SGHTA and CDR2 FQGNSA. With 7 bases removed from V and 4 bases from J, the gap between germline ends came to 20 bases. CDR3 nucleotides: TGTGCCAGCACGATTCTAGCGTACCTAGAGTACAATGAGCAGTTCTTC. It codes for CASTILAYLEYNEQFF.

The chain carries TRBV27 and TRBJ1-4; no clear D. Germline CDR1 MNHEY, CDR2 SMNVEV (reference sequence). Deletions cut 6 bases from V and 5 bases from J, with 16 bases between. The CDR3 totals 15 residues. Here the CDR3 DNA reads TGTGCCAGCAGCTCTGCTGGGAGGTGGAATGAAAAACTGTTTTTT. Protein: CASSSAGRWNEKLFF.

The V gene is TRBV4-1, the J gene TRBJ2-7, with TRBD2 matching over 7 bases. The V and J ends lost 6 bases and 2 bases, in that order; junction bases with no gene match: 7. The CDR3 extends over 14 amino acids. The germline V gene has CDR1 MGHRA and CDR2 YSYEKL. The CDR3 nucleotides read TGCGCCAGCAGTCACAGCGGGACTGCCTACGAGCAGTACTTC. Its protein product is CASSHSGTAYEQYF.

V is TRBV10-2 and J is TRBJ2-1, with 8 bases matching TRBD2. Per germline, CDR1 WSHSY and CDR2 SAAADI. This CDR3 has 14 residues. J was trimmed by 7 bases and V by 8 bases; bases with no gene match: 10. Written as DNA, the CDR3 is TGCGCCAGCCGAGGGGCGGGAGGAGGGAATGAGCAGTTCTTC. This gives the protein CASRGAGGGNEQFF.

CDR3: CASSFVVDNREQYF. CDR3 DNA sequence: TGCGCCAGCAGCTTCGTAGTAGACAACCGGGAGCAGTACTTC. J is TRBJ2-7 and V is TRBV5-1, with no clear D. The CDR3 has 14 amino acids. The germline V and J ends were trimmed by 2 bases and 7 bases, with 16 bases remaining between them. In germline, CDR1 is SGHRS, CDR2 YFSETQ.

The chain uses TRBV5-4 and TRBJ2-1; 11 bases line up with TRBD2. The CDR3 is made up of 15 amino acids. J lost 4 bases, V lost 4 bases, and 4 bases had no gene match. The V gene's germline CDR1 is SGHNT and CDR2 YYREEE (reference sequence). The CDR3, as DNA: TGTGCCAGCAGCCACGGGACTAGCGGATACAATGAGCAGTTCTTC. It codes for CASSHGTSGYNEQFF. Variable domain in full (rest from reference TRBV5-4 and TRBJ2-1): ETGVTQSPTHLIKTRGQQVTLRCSSQSGHNTVSWYQQALGQGPQFIFQYYREEENGRGNFPPRFSGLQFPNYSSELNVNALELDDSALYLCASSHGTSGYNEQFFGPGTRLTVL.

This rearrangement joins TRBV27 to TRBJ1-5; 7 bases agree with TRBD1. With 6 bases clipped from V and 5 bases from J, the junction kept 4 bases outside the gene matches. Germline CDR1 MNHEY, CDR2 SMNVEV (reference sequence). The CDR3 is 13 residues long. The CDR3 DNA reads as TGTGCCAGCAGCGACAGGGAGCATCAGCCCCAGCATTTT. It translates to CASSDREHQPQHF.

The CDR3 DNA reads TGTGCCAGCAGTCTAGACTCCAGTTCCTACAATGAGCAGTTCTTC. Amino acid sequence: CASSLDSSSYNEQFF. This chain joins TRBV6-1 and TRBJ2-1, with D unresolved. This CDR3 comprises 15 residues. V was cut by 5 bases and J by 1 base, with 12 bases left in between. Germline V gives CDR1 MNHNS, CDR2 SASEGT.

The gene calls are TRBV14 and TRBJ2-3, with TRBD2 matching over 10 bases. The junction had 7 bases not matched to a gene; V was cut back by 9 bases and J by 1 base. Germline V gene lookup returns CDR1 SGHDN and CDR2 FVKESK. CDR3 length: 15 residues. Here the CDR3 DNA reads TGTGCCAGAGCGTCCGGGACTAGCGGCACAGATACGCAGTATTTT. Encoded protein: CARASGTSGTDTQYF.

CDR3 in DNA: TGCGCCAGCAGCTTGCTCCAAGGGGCAACTAATGAAAAACTGTTTTTT. This translates into CASSLLQGATNEKLFF. V usage is TRBV5-1 and J usage is TRBJ1-4; TRBD1 might be the D (5 bases). V lost 1 base and J 0 bases, leaving 10 bases between the germline ends. Germline V CDR1 and CDR2: SGHRS, YFSETQ. The CDR3 sequence is 16 residues long.

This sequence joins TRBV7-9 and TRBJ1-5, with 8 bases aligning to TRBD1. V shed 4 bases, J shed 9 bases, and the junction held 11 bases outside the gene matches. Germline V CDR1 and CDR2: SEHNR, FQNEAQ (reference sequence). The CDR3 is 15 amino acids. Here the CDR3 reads CASSSTPGGYPPQHF. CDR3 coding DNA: TGTGCCAGCAGCTCTACCCCAGGGGGCTATCCGCCCCAGCATTTT.

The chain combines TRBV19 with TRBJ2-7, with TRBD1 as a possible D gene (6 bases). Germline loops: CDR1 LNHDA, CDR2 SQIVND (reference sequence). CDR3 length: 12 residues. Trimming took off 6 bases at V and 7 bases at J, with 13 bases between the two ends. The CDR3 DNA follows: TGTGCCAGTAGCCTTTCTAGGGGGGAGCAGTACTTC. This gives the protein CASSLSRGEQYF.

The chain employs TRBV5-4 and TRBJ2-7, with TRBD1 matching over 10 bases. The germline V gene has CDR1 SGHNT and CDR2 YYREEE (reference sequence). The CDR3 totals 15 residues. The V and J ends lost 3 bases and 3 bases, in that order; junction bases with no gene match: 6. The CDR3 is CASSYWTGGVYEQYF. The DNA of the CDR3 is TGTGCCAGCAGCTACTGGACAGGGGGGGTCTACGAGCAGTACTTC. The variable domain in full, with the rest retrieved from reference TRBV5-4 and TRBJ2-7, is ETGVTQSPTHLIKTRGQQVTLRCSSQSGHNTVSWYQQALGQGPQFIFQYYREEENGRGNFPPRFSGLQFPNYSSELNVNALELDDSALYLCASSYWTGGVYEQYFGPGTRLTVT.

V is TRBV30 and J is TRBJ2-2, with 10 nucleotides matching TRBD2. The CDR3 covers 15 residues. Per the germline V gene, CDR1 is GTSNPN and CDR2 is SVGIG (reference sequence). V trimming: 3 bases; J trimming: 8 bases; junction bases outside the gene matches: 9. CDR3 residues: CAWSGLAVRVGELFF. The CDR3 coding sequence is TGTGCCTGGAGCGGACTAGCGGTCCGTGTTGGGGAGCTGTTTTTT.

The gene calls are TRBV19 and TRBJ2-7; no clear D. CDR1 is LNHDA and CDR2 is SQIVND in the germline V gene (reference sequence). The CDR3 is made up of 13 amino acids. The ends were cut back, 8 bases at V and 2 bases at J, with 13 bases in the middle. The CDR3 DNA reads TGTGCCAGTGCTACTGATTCGACCTACGAGCAGTACTTC. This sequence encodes CASATDSTYEQYF.